This T cell receptor beta chain comes out of a study of T cell responses to AZD1222 COVID-19 vaccine. Method: immunoSEQ multiplex PCR; TCRdb's copy keeps in-frame clones and lacks some. Of about 35,000 clones listed, 85% to 90% are singletons. Germline V lookup: CDR1 LNHDA, CDR2 SQIVND (reference sequence). Trimming at V came to 3 bases and at J to 6 bases, leaving 5 bases not matched to a gene. The CDR3 sequence is 15 residues long. This clone appeared once. The TCR sequence derives from an adult who received the AZD1222 COVID-19 vaccine. The rearrangement uses TRBV19 and TRBJ1-6, with 7 bases fitting TRBD1. The sample here was peripheral blood, taken 28 days after the second AZD1222 dose. DNA for the CDR3: TGTGCCAGTAGTATCCGACAGGGAGGTAATTCACCCCTCCACTTT. Translation: CASSIRQGGNSPLHF. Using reference TRBV19 and TRBJ1-6 for the parts outside the CDR3, the full variable domain is DGGITQSPKYLFRKEGQNVTLSCEQNLNHDAMYWYRQDPGQGLRLIYYSQIVNDFQKGDIAEGYSVSREKKESFPLTVTSAQKNPTAFYLCASSIRQGGNSPLHFGNGTRLTVT.